The entry below describes one T cell receptor (beta chain). Each CDR3 protein is one row after TCRdb ran MiXCR on the RT-PCR reads. This sample carries about 700,000 distinct CDR3 sequences, 13% to 15% of them seen once, and the ten largest clones take 3.6%. The CDR3 sequence is 14 residues long. Germline trimming cut 7 bases from V and 3 bases from J; bases unmatched to any gene: 4. Germline CDR1 reads WSHSY; CDR2 reads SAAADI. The clonotype comes from a female donor in good health, serving as a healthy control. The J gene is TRBJ1-4, the V gene TRBV10-2; TRBD1 aligns across 8 bases. The sequencing sample was made of memory CD4+ T cells from blood. The CDR3 DNA is TGCGCCAGCAACGACAGGGGTCCTAATGAAAAACTGTTTTTT. Residues: CASNDRGPNEKLFF.